Listed here are 21 T cell receptor beta chains from one sample, sequenced in a study of T cell repertoires in ileal Crohn's disease. Measured with immunoSEQ multiplex PCR; TCRdb has only the in-frame clones, and not every one. The table has thousands of clones, roughly four fifths seen once. Source material: ileal tissue. Receptor source: an adult with Crohn's disease.

The V gene is TRBV6-5, the J gene TRBJ1-2; D is unresolved. This CDR3 has 14 residues. V was cut by 7 bases and J by 3 bases, with 15 bases left in between. The germline V gene encodes CDR1 MNHEY and CDR2 SVGAGI. CDR3 loop: CASNQQGFDYGYTF. CDR3 in DNA: TGTGCCAGCAATCAGCAAGGGTTTGACTATGGCTACACCTTC.

About this clone: A junction end diverges from the germline sequence, so it may reflect a read error. The V call is TRBV2, the J call TRBJ2-5; 7 bases line up with TRBD2. CDR1 and CDR2 (germline): SNHLY, FYNNEI. This CDR3 has 16 residues. CDR3 DNA: TGTGCCAGCAATGAAATGACTAGCCCCCACCAAGAGACCCAGTACTTC. Residues: CASNEMTSPHQETQYF.

This clone was seen just once. The chain joins TRBV5-5 to TRBJ2-7; 7 bases agree with TRBD1. In germline, CDR1 is SGHKS, CDR2 YYEKEE (reference sequence). V lost 0 bases to trimming and J lost 6 bases; unmatched junction nucleotides: 6. CDR3 size: 14 residues. In nucleotides, the CDR3 is TGTGCCAGCAGCTTGGGACAGGGATACGGCGAGCAGTACTTC. Translating it yields CASSLGQGYGEQYF.

Worth noting for this clone: This same CDR3 is encoded by further DNA sequences in the sample. The CDR3 DNA is TGTGCCAGCGGAGCCCTGTACTCGGGGGAGCAGTACTTC. Its translation is CASGALYSGEQYF. The chain recombines TRBV2 with TRBJ2-7; a weak D match, TRBD2 (5 bases). In germline, CDR1 is SNHLY, CDR2 FYNNEI. The CDR3 is 13 amino acids. Trimming stripped 8 bases from V and 7 bases from J, with 18 bases between.

This sequence joins TRBV19 and TRBJ1-5, with unresolved D. CDR1 and CDR2 from the germline V gene are LNHDA and SQIVND (reference sequence). The CDR3 has 12 residues. V lost 3 bases, J lost 7 bases, and 7 bases lay in between. DNA for the CDR3: TGTGCCAGTAGTATGTTGGTACAGCCCCAGCATTTT. It translates to CASSMLVQPQHF.

V is TRBV7-2 and J is TRBJ2-2, with 8 bases that match TRBD2. The CDR3 is 15 amino acids. Germline CDR1 is SGHTA and CDR2 is FQGNSA. After removal of 2 bases from V and 3 bases from J, the junction contained 2 bases not matched to a gene. The CDR3 region is CASSLTGGDTGELFF. CDR3 DNA: TGTGCCAGCAGCTTAACCGGGGGGGACACCGGGGAGCTGTTTTTT.

This clone was seen just once. The rearrangement joins TRBV9 to TRBJ2-3; 10 nucleotides agree with TRBD2. In germline, CDR1 is SGDLS, CDR2 YYNGEE. The CDR3 extends over 13 amino acids. V dropped 2 bases and J dropped 13; count of bases not matched to a gene: 7. The CDR3 spells CASSVSSGGPEYF. CDR3 coding DNA: TGTGCCAGCAGCGTTTCTAGCGGGGGCCCCGAGTATTTT. Full variable domain (remainder filled in from reference TRBV9 and TRBJ2-3): DSGVTQTPKHLITATGQRVTLRCSPRSGDLSVYWYQQSLDQGLQFLIQYYNGEERAKGNILERFSAQQFPDLHSELNLSSLELGDSALYFCASSVSSGGPEYFGPGTRLTVL.

This chain joins TRBV2 and TRBJ1-3; possible D gene TRBD1, 5 bases. Trimming took 3 bases from V and 0 from J, leaving 6 bases between them. CDR1 and CDR2 (germline): SNHLY, FYNNEI. This CDR3 is 14 amino acids long. The CDR3 sequence: CASSDQGSGNTIYF. CDR3 sequence (DNA): TGTGCCAGCAGTGACCAGGGCTCTGGAAACACCATATATTTT.

The chain has TRBV6-6 and TRBJ2-1; TRBD2 aligns across 7 bases. The ends lost 7 bases at V and 7 bases at J; junction bases unmatched: 16. The CDR3 has 16 amino acids. Germline CDR1 is MNHNY and CDR2 is SVGAGI (reference sequence). The CDR3 DNA reads as TGTGCCAGCAATTGGCAGCGGGGTGGTGGTGGTAATGAGCAGTTCTTC. Translation gives CASNWQRGGGGNEQFF.

The chain joins TRBV19 to TRBJ1-6, with TRBD1 matching over 7 bases. The length of the CDR3 is 15 residues. Germline V gene lookup returns CDR1 LNHDA and CDR2 SQIVND (reference sequence). V lost 5 bases and J lost 10; bases outside the gene matches: 11. Here the CDR3 reads CASSPMTGYGSPLHF. Here the CDR3 DNA reads TGTGCCAGTAGTCCGATGACAGGGTACGGATCACCCCTCCACTTT.

The rearrangement links TRBV11-2 to TRBJ2-7, with 11 bases identical to TRBD2. Looked up from germline, CDR1 is SGHAT and CDR2 is FQNNGV. The CDR3 covers 14 residues. Losses at the gene ends were 7 bases for V and 3 bases for J; bases not matched to a gene: 5. CDR3 region: CASTLTSGVYEQYF. The CDR3 DNA is TGTGCCAGCACCCTGACTAGCGGGGTCTACGAGCAGTACTTC.

V and J are TRBV15 and TRBJ1-2; the match to TRBD1 covers 9 bases. Germline V gene sequence: CDR1 LNHNV, CDR2 YYDKDF (reference sequence). The V gene end was trimmed by 0 bases and the J gene end by 5 bases; junction bases not matched to a gene: 4. This CDR3 contains 15 residues. Written as DNA, the CDR3 is TGTGCCACCAGCAGAGATCCGGGACAGGGATATGGCTACACCTTC. This encodes CATSRDPGQGYGYTF.

J is TRBJ2-3 and V is TRBV28; D tentatively reads TRBD1 or TRBD2 (6 bases each). This CDR3 contains 15 residues. Trimming cost V 5 bases and J 3 bases, with 15 bases left between them. CDR1 is MDHEN and CDR2 is SYDVKM in the germline V gene. The CDR3 is CASSVLSGATDTQYF. CDR3 coding DNA: TGTGCCAGCAGTGTTTTGTCGGGGGCGACAGATACGCAGTATTTT.

This chain uses TRBV27 with TRBJ1-3, with 10 bases aligning to TRBD1. Per germline, CDR1 MNHEY and CDR2 SMNVEV (reference sequence). With V trimmed by 0 bases and J by 0 bases, 5 bases remained unmatched. The CDR3 covers 18 residues. As DNA, the CDR3 is TGTGCCAGCAGTTTATCTGGGACAGGGGCCCTCTCTGGAAACACCATATATTTT. This gives the protein CASSLSGTGALSGNTIYF.

This chain links TRBV2 with TRBJ2-7, with a tentative D call TRBD1 (6 bases). Trimming removed 2 bases from V and 7 bases from J, with 12 bases in between. The germline gives CDR1 SNHLY, CDR2 FYNNEI. The CDR3 contains 13 residues. CDR3 sequence (DNA): TGTGCCAGCAGTGAAACAGGGCTGGGGGAGCAGTACTTC. Protein: CASSETGLGEQYF.

This clone ranks as large. The chain is built from TRBV19 and TRBJ1-1; D unresolved. The CDR3 has 12 residues. CDR1 is LNHDA, CDR2 SQIVND, per germline (reference sequence). V gave up 3 bases and J gave up 10 bases, with 12 bases separating them. Here the CDR3 DNA reads TGTGCCAGTAGTATGATGGGTTTGGTAGCTTTCTTT. Its protein product is CASSMMGLVAFF.

V gene TRBV18 combines with J gene TRBJ1-2, with D maybe TRBD1 (6 bases). CDR1 KGHSH and CDR2 LQKENI come from the germline V gene. The CDR3 has 15 amino acids. Trimming pared 2 bases from V and 3 bases from J, leaving 13 bases between. DNA of the CDR3: TGTGCCAGCTCACCATACAGGGCGACCGACTATGGCTACACCTTC. It yields the protein CASSPYRATDYGYTF.

This clone was detected a few times. The genes are TRBV29-1 and TRBJ2-1; weak D call: TRBD2 (6 bases). V was pared by 0 bases and J by 9 bases, with 9 bases between. CDR1 and CDR2 from the germline V gene are SQVTM and ANQGSEA. The CDR3 loop spans 12 amino acids. The CDR3 nucleotides read TGCAGCGTTGAAGATGGAGGGAGTGAGCAGTTCTTC. It is translated as CSVEDGGSEQFF.

The chain joins TRBV9 to TRBJ2-3; D might be TRBD1 or TRBD2, each matching 6 bases. The germline V and J ends were trimmed by 9 bases and 6 bases, with 17 bases remaining between them. Per the germline V gene, CDR1 is SGDLS and CDR2 is YYNGEE. The length of the CDR3 is 13 residues. The CDR3 sequence: CATSPGAGDTQYF. The DNA for the CDR3 is TGTGCCACCTCGCCGGGGGCAGGGGATACGCAGTATTTT.

The chain carries TRBV15 and TRBJ2-1; D is unclear. The germline V gene encodes CDR1 LNHNV and CDR2 YYDKDF (reference sequence). This CDR3 contains 13 residues. The ends were cut back, 0 bases at V and 5 bases at J, with 5 bases in the middle. CDR3 in amino acids: CATSRDFNNEQFF. The CDR3 bases are TGTGCCACCAGCAGAGATTTCAACAATGAGCAGTTCTTC.

The V call is TRBV2, the J call TRBJ1-1; maybe TRBD1 (5 bases). The CDR3 has 15 residues. Trimming pared 6 bases from V and 0 bases from J, leaving 14 bases between. Germline V gene data show CDR1 as SNHLY and CDR2 as FYNNEI. DNA for the CDR3: TGTGCCAGCAGACCAACGACAGCCATGAACACTGAAGCTTTCTTT. Amino acids: CASRPTTAMNTEAFF.